Listed here are 12 T cell receptor beta chains from one sample, sequenced in a study of T cells in localized non-small cell lung cancer. TCRdb keeps only in-frame clones here, not all; method: immunoSEQ multiplex PCR. The table shows roughly 20,000 clones, with 65% to 85% occurring only once. The sample consisted of peripheral blood, taken before any cancer treatment. These receptors came from a man between 40 and 70 years old with stage I lung adenocarcinoma.

The chain recombines TRBV7-2 with TRBJ2-1; D is undetermined. This CDR3 contains 11 residues. Trimming left V 3 bases short and J 3 bases short, with 0 bases between. Germline V gene sequence: CDR1 SGHTA, CDR2 FQGNSA. The CDR3 region is CASSFYNEQFF. CDR3 DNA: TGTGCCAGCAGCTTCTACAATGAGCAGTTCTTC.

The CDR3 sequence is CAWSIQFNTEAFF. The DNA for the CDR3 is TGTGCCTGGAGTATACAGTTCAACACTGAAGCTTTCTTT. The chain uses TRBV30 and TRBJ1-1; D is unclear. The CDR3 is 13 residues long. Germline CDR1 GTSNPN, CDR2 SVGIG (reference sequence). Trimming shortened V by 2 bases and J by 2 bases, and 9 bases separated the two germline ends.

The chain carries TRBV4-1 and TRBJ1-2; tentatively, D is TRBD1 (5 bases). Germline V gene lookup returns CDR1 MGHRA and CDR2 YSYEKL. V was shortened by 0 bases and J by 5 bases, with 19 bases between the two germline ends. The CDR3 contains 17 residues. In DNA form, the CDR3 reads TGCGCCAGCAGCCAAGATCGAGCGGGACGGACACAGTATGGCTACACCTTC. Translated: CASSQDRAGRTQYGYTF.

This clone was seen more than once but under ten times. The chain carries TRBV7-9 and TRBJ2-3; TRBD2 agrees at 10 bases. CDR3 length equals 15 residues. V gave up 4 bases and J gave up 2 bases; unmatched junction bases: 3. Germline V lookup: CDR1 SEHNR, CDR2 FQNEAQ (reference sequence). The CDR3 spells CASSSGLADTDTQYF. The CDR3 DNA is TGTGCCAGCAGCTCCGGACTAGCGGACACAGATACGCAGTATTTT.

This clone was picked up one time. The V gene is TRBV19, the J gene TRBJ1-1; TRBD1 agrees at 7 bases. Germline CDR1 LNHDA, CDR2 SQIVND (reference sequence). V lost 5 bases, J lost 4 bases, and 4 bases stayed unmatched. This CDR3 spans 13 amino acids. The CDR3, as DNA: TGTGCCAGTAGTTATAGGGGGCCCACTGAAGCTTTCTTT. This translates into CASSYRGPTEAFF.

The chain couples TRBV18 to TRBJ1-1, with 7 bases fitting TRBD1. With 1 base clipped from V and 4 bases from J, the junction kept 3 bases outside the gene matches. Germline V gives CDR1 KGHSH, CDR2 LQKENI. This CDR3 spans 14 amino acids. Here the CDR3 DNA reads TGTGCCAGCTCACCACGGACAGGAGGCACTGAAGCTTTCTTT. It encodes CASSPRTGGTEAFF.

The chain has TRBV9 and TRBJ2-2; 9 nucleotides align to TRBD2. CDR1 and CDR2 (germline): SGDLS, YYNGEE. The length of the CDR3 is 15 residues. The junction had 5 bases not matched to a gene; V was cut back by 2 bases and J by 6 bases. The CDR3 sequence is CASSVGTSRAGELFF. DNA for the CDR3: TGTGCCAGCAGCGTGGGGACTAGCAGGGCCGGGGAGCTGTTTTTT. Full variable domain (rest looked up from reference TRBV9 and TRBJ2-2): DSGVTQTPKHLITATGQRVTLRCSPRSGDLSVYWYQQSLDQGLQFLIQYYNGEERAKGNILERFSAQQFPDLHSELNLSSLELGDSALYFCASSVGTSRAGELFFGEGSRLTVL.

The chain recombines TRBV4-2 with TRBJ2-4; the match to TRBD2 covers 8 bases. V lost 4 bases, J lost 9 bases, and 8 bases stayed unmatched. Looked up from germline, CDR1 is LGHNA and CDR2 is YNFKEQ. The CDR3 spans 14 residues. This CDR3 reads CASSPGLEFTIQYF. The CDR3 nucleotides read TGTGCCAGCAGCCCGGGACTAGAGTTTACCATTCAGTACTTC.

This chain joins TRBV19 and TRBJ1-5; 7 nucleotides match TRBD1. The trim removed 7 bases at V and 6 bases at J, leaving 9 bases unmatched. This CDR3 comprises 14 residues. Germline CDR1 reads LNHDA; CDR2 reads SQIVND (reference sequence). The CDR3 coding sequence is TGTGCCAGTACCAGACAGGGTCTGGGTCAGCCCCAGCATTTT. Amino acid sequence: CASTRQGLGQPQHF.

The CDR3, as DNA: TGTGCCAGCAGCTTCGACAGGGGGTCTGGAGGGGAGCTGTTTTTT. Its protein product is CASSFDRGSGGELFF. The chain links TRBV11-3 to TRBJ2-2, with 9 bases fitting TRBD1. The ends lost 3 bases at V and 8 bases at J; junction bases unmatched: 7. There are 15 residues in the CDR3. Germline V gene data show CDR1 as SGHNT and CDR2 as YENEEA.

The sample holds a few counts of this clone. V gene TRBV7-6 combines with J gene TRBJ2-7; D tentatively fits TRBD1 or TRBD2 (5 bases each). The CDR3 is made up of 18 amino acids. Trimming removed 1 base from V and 0 bases from J, with 19 bases in between. Germline V gives CDR1 SGHVS, CDR2 FNYEAQ. CDR3 sequence: CASSLEPVQAGSSYEQYF. For the CDR3, the DNA is TGTGCCAGCAGCTTAGAACCCGTACAGGCAGGGAGCTCCTACGAGCAGTACTTC.

The chain uses TRBV11-1 and TRBJ2-7, with 9 bases matching TRBD1. The length of the CDR3 is 13 residues. The germline CDR1 and CDR2 sequences are SGHAT and FQDESV (reference sequence). Germline trimming cut 8 bases from V and 3 bases from J; bases unmatched to any gene: 5. The CDR3 loop reads CASGDRAHYEQYF. The CDR3, as DNA: TGTGCCAGCGGGGACAGGGCACACTACGAGCAGTACTTC.